The 17 T cell receptor beta chains below were found in one sample sequenced in a study of shared T cell receptors in the human thymus. Method: immunoSEQ multiplex PCR; TCRdb's copy keeps in-frame clones and lacks some. This table has hundreds of thousands of clones, roughly 86% appearing once. These records were also assigned to another study, of human thymus T cells.

The sequenced material came from thymocytes. The receptors were gathered from a boy younger than two with a congenital heart defect.

The V and J genes are TRBV14 and TRBJ1-4; 9 nucleotides align to TRBD1. J was trimmed by 7 bases and V by 4 bases; bases with no gene match: 10. CDR1 SGHDN and CDR2 FVKESK come from the germline V gene. The CDR3 spans 16 residues. The CDR3 region has the DNA TGTGCCAGCAGCCCACCAAACAGGGGGCAAGGTGAAAAACTGTTTTTT. The encoded protein is CASSPPNRGQGEKLFF.

The V and J genes are TRBV6-5 and TRBJ1-1; 7 positions match TRBD1. The length of the CDR3 is 14 residues. Germline CDR1 MNHEY, CDR2 SVGAGI. Losses at the gene ends were 5 bases for V and 3 bases for J; bases not matched to a gene: 6. The CDR3 here is CASSRQGRHTEAFF. CDR3 nucleotides: TGTGCCAGCAGTAGACAGGGACGTCACACTGAAGCTTTCTTT.

The rearrangement joins TRBV10-1 to TRBJ1-5; D not resolved. CDR1 is WNHNN, CDR2 SYGVQD, per germline (reference sequence). This CDR3 region has 12 residues. Trimming pared 7 bases from V and 4 bases from J, leaving 8 bases between. The CDR3 DNA is TGCGCCAGCAAGGAGAAGAATCAGCCCCAGCATTTT. Amino acid sequence: CASKEKNQPQHF.

This clone appeared a single time. The chain employs TRBV30 and TRBJ2-4; the D gene is possibly TRBD2 (5 bases). The V and J ends lost 0 bases and 3 bases respectively, with 27 bases between them. CDR1 is GTSNPN, CDR2 SVGIG, per germline (reference sequence). This CDR3 contains 20 residues. The CDR3 nucleotides are TGTGCCTGGAGTGTTAATTCGGGATACATCCCTTCTTTAGGCAAAAACATTCAGTACTTC. It encodes CAWSVNSGYIPSLGKNIQYF. Complete variable domain (other parts from reference TRBV30 and TRBJ2-4): SQTIHQWPATLVQPVGSPLSLECTVEGTSNPNLYWYRQAAGRGLQLLFYSVGIGQISSEVPQNLSASRPQDRQFILSSKKLLLSDSGFYLCAWSVNSGYIPSLGKNIQYFGAGTRLSVL.

This chain connects TRBV5-4 to TRBJ1-2; D not certain. Germline loops: CDR1 SGHNT, CDR2 YYREEE (reference sequence). With 5 bases removed from V and 8 bases from J, the gap between germline ends came to 13 bases. The CDR3 is made up of 12 amino acids. As DNA, the CDR3 is TGTGCCAGCAGTCCAGGCTTTGGCGGCTACACCTTC. This translates into CASSPGFGGYTF.

The V gene is TRBV6-5, the J gene TRBJ2-7, with 8 positions matching TRBD1. The CDR3 extends over 14 amino acids. V gave up 6 bases and J gave up 2 bases; unmatched junction bases: 6. CDR1 MNHEY and CDR2 SVGAGI come from the germline V gene. The DNA of the CDR3 is TGTGCCAGCAGGTGTAGGACAGGGACCTACGAGCAGTACTTC. Translation gives CASRCRTGTYEQYF.

V usage is TRBV6-1 and J usage is TRBJ2-7; 10 nucleotides align to TRBD2. The CDR3 spans 14 residues. Germline loops: CDR1 MNHNS, CDR2 SASEGT. V lost 7 bases, J lost 2 bases, and 5 bases stayed unmatched. The CDR3 loop is CASTPSGGPYEQYF. The CDR3, as DNA: TGTGCCAGCACACCTAGCGGGGGACCCTACGAGCAGTACTTC.

The CDR3 is CASRGRGEVRGYTF. The CDR3 DNA reads as TGTGCCAGCAGGGGCAGGGGAGAAGTTCGGGGCTACACCTTC. The chain is built from TRBV28 and TRBJ1-2; tentative D call: TRBD1 (6 bases). The V end lost 6 bases, the J end lost 8 bases, and 19 bases lay between the germline ends. There are 14 residues in the CDR3. CDR1 is MDHEN, CDR2 SYDVKM, per germline.

This chain links TRBV25-1 with TRBJ2-1; TRBD2 matches 8 bases. The CDR3 runs to 15 residues. The germline gives CDR1 MGHDK, CDR2 SYGVNS. V shed 3 bases and J 4 bases; nucleotides not matched to a gene: 5. The CDR3 bases are TGTGCCAGCAGTGACAAAGCGGGGGCTTACAATGAGCAGTTCTTC. Its translation: CASSDKAGAYNEQFF.

The CDR3 DNA reads TGTGCCATCAGTGAAGGGGACAGGGGATTCTATAGCAATCAGCCCCAGCATTTT. Amino acids: CAISEGDRGFYSNQPQHF. The chain employs TRBV10-3 and TRBJ1-5; TRBD1 aligns across 10 bases. Germline V gives CDR1 ENHRY, CDR2 SYGVKD. CDR3 length: 18 amino acids. Trimming took 3 bases from V and 0 from J; bases not matched to a gene: 8.

This sequence joins TRBV5-1 and TRBJ2-1; a weak D match, TRBD1 (7 bases). Trimming stripped 0 bases from V and 13 bases from J, with 17 bases between. Germline CDR1 SGHRS, CDR2 YFSETQ. CDR3 length: 14 residues. The CDR3 nucleotides read TGCGCCAGCAGCTTGGGGTGGCAGGGGGGACTCCAGTTCTTC. It codes for CASSLGWQGGLQFF.

This clone was seen once. The V and J genes are TRBV30 and TRBJ2-3, with TRBD2 matching 10 bases. The CDR3 spans 20 residues. Germline CDR1 and CDR2: GTSNPN and SVGIG (reference sequence). With 0 bases clipped from V and 8 bases from J, the junction kept 23 bases outside the gene matches. The CDR3 sequence is CAWSVLVLAGTNPSGSTQYF. CDR3 nucleotides: TGTGCCTGGAGTGTACTTGTACTAGCGGGGACAAACCCCTCAGGTAGTACGCAGTATTTT. The full variable domain, completed using reference TRBV30 and TRBJ2-3, is SQTIHQWPATLVQPVGSPLSLECTVEGTSNPNLYWYRQAAGRGLQLLFYSVGIGQISSEVPQNLSASRPQDRQFILSSKKLLLSDSGFYLCAWSVLVLAGTNPSGSTQYFGPGTRLTVL.

This rearrangement joins TRBV19 to TRBJ2-3; 7 bases fit TRBD2. CDR3 size: 17 residues. V lost 6 bases to trimming and J lost 0 bases; unmatched junction nucleotides: 12. CDR1 is LNHDA, CDR2 SQIVND, per germline (reference sequence). As DNA, the CDR3 is TGTGCCAGTAGGGACCTGGGCCTAGCGGCTAGCACAGATACGCAGTATTTT. This translates into CASRDLGLAASTDTQYF.

The gene calls are TRBV5-4 and TRBJ1-1; TRBD1 is a possible D gene (5 bases). Trimming took off 1 base at V and 3 bases at J, with 16 bases between the two ends. Germline V gene data show CDR1 as SGHNT and CDR2 as YYREEE (reference sequence). The CDR3 runs 16 residues. The CDR3 DNA follows: TGTGCCAGCAGCTTGTCTCGCAGCCTAGGGGACACTGAAGCTTTCTTT. Translation: CASSLSRSLGDTEAFF.

This chain uses TRBV29-1 with TRBJ2-1, with D possibly being TRBD1 (6 bases). Germline loops: CDR1 SQVTM, CDR2 ANQGSEA. This CDR3 spans 12 amino acids. Trimming stripped 3 bases from V and 7 bases from J, with 10 bases between. The CDR3 region has the DNA TGCAGCGTTGACAGGGGTGCGAATGAGCAGTTCTTC. Protein: CSVDRGANEQFF.

This clone was seen a handful of times. V gene TRBV12-5 combines with J gene TRBJ1-5; 10 positions agree with TRBD1. After removal of 0 bases from V and 5 bases from J, the junction contained 7 bases not matched to a gene. The CDR3 sequence is 17 residues long. From germline, CDR1 is LGHNT and CDR2 FRNRAP. The CDR3 coding sequence is TGTGCTAGTGGTTTGGTAAAGGGACAGGGGCAGTATCAGCCCCAGCATTTT. Protein product: CASGLVKGQGQYQPQHF.

The chain couples TRBV2 to TRBJ1-2; D is possibly TRBD1 (5 bases). The V and J ends lost 4 bases and 8 bases respectively, with 14 bases between them. The CDR3 has 13 residues. Germline V gives CDR1 SNHLY, CDR2 FYNNEI. The CDR3 coding sequence is TGTGCCAGCAGTGGCCCGGGACTTATAGGCTACACCTTC. Translated, it gives CASSGPGLIGYTF.